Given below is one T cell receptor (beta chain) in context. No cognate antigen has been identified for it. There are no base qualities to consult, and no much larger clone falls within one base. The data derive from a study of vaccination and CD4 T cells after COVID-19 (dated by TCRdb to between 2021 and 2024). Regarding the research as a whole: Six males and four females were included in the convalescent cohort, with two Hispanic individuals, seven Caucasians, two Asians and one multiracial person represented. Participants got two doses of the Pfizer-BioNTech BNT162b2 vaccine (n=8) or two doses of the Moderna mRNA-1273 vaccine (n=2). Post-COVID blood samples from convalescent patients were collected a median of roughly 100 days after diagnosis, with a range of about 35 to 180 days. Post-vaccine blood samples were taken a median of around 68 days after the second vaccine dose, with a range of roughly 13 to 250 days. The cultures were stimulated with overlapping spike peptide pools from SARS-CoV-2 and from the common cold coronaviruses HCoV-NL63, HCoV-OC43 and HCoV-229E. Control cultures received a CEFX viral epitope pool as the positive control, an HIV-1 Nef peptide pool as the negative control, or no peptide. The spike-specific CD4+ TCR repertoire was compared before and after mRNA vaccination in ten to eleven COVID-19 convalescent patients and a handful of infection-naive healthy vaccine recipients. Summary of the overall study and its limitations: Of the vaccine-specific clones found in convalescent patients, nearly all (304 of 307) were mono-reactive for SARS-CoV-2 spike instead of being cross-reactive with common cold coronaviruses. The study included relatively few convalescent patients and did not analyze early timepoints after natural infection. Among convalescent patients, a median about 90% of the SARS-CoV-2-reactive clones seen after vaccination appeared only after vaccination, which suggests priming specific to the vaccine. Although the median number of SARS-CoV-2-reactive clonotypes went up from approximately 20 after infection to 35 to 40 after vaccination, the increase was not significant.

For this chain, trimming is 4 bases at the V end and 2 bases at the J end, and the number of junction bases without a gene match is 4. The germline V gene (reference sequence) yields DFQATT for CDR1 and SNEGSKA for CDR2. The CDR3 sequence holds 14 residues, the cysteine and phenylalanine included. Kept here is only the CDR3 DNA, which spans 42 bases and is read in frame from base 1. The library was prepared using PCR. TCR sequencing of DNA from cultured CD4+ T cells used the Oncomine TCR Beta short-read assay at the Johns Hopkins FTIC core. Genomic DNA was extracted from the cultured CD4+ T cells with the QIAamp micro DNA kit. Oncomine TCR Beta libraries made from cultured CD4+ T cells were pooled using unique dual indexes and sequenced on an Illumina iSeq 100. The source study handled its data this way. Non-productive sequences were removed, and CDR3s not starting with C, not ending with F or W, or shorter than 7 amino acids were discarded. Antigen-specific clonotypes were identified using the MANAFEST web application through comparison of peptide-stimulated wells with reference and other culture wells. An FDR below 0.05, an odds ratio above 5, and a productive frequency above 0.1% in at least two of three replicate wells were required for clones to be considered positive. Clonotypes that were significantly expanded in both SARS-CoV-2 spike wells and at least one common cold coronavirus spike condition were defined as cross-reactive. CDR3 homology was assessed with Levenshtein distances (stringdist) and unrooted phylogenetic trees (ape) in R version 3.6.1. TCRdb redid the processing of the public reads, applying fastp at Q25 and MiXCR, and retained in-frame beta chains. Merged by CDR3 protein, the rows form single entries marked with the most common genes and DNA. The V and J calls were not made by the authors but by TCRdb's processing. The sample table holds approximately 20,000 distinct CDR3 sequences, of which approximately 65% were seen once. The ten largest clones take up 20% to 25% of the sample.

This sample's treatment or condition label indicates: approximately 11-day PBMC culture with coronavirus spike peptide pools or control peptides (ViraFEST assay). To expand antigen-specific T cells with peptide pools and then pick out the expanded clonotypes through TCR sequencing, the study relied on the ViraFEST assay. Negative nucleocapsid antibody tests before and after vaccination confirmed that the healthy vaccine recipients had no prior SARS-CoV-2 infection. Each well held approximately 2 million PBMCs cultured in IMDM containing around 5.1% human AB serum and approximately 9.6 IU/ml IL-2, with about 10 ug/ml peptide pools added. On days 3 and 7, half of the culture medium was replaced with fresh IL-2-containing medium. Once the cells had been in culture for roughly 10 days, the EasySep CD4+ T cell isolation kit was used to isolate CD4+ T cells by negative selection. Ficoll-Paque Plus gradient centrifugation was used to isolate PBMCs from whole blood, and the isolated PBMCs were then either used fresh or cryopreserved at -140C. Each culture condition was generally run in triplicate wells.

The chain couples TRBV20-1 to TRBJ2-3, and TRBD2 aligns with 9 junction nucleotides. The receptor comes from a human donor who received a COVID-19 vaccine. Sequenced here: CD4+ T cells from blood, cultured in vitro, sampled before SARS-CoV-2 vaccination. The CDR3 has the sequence CSAKASGDTDTQYF. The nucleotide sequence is TGCAGTGCTAAGGCTAGCGGGGACACAGATACGCAGTATTTT.